The rows below give T cell receptor beta chains drawn from one sample of a study of T cells after yellow fever vaccination. TCRdb called the 5' RACE reads again in MiXCR, with one record for every CDR3 protein. The data hold approximately 300,000 distinct CDR3 sequences, with roughly 10% observed a single time. The specimen comprised CD4+ T cells sorted from PBMCs, sampled 45 days after the yellow fever booster vaccination. These TCRs come from a man aged 18-30 years who received the YFV17D yellow fever vaccine. Each CDR3 is given with its conserved first and last residue. Fields, in order: J gene, clone size, V gene, D gene, CDR3 DNA, CDR3 protein. The D gene is left open where the match is weak. Clone size is shown for a subset of rows, as once, few, many or a class of expanded clone.

J gene: TRBJ2-3; clone size: few; V gene: TRBV5-4; D gene: TRBD1; CDR3 DNA: TGTGCCAGCAGCCAAGGGACAGTGGGCACAGATACGCAGTATTTT; CDR3 protein: CASSQGTVGTDTQYF
J gene: TRBJ1-6; clone size: medium-sized; V gene: TRBV3-1; D gene: TRBD1; CDR3 DNA: TGTGCCAGCAGCCAGGGGACAGGGGGCTCACCCCTCCACTTT; CDR3 protein: CASSQGTGGSPLHF
J gene: TRBJ1-1; clone size: few; V gene: TRBV13; D gene: TRBD1; CDR3 DNA: TGTGCCAGCAGCACCCGGACAGGACTATATGGCGCTGAAGCTTTCTTT; CDR3 protein: CASSTRTGLYGAEAFF
J gene: TRBJ2-5; clone size: few; V gene: TRBV5-1; D gene: NA; CDR3 DNA: TGCGCCAGCAGCTCTTTCACGGGAGTAGAGACCCAGTACTTC; CDR3 protein: CASSSFTGVETQYF
J gene: TRBJ1-3; clone size: NA; V gene: TRBV4-2; D gene: TRBD1; CDR3 DNA: TGTGCCAGCAGCCAAGTAGGGACAGGATCTTACTCTGGAAACACCATATATTTT; CDR3 protein: CASSQVGTGSYSGNTIYF
J gene: TRBJ1-5; clone size: NA; V gene: TRBV7-8; D gene: NA; CDR3 DNA: TGTGCCAGCAGCTTAGTTCCGGGCCTTGAGCCCCAGCATTTT; CDR3 protein: CASSLVPGLEPQHF
J gene: TRBJ1-1; clone size: few; V gene: TRBV30; D gene: NA; CDR3 DNA: TGTGCCTGGGTTGGGGGGCGGAACACTGAAGCTTTCTTT; CDR3 protein: CAWVGGRNTEAFF
J gene: TRBJ2-7; clone size: many; V gene: TRBV7-9; D gene: NA; CDR3 DNA: TGTGCCAGCAGCCCTCACGGGCTCGGATTCTACGAGCAGTACTTC; CDR3 protein: CASSPHGLGFYEQYF
J gene: TRBJ1-1; clone size: NA; V gene: TRBV10-1; D gene: TRBD1; CDR3 DNA: TGCGCCAGCAGTGAAGGACAGGCCCTTCTTATGAACACTGAAGCTTTCTTT; CDR3 protein: CASSEGQALLMNTEAFF
J gene: TRBJ1-2; clone size: NA; V gene: TRBV20-1; D gene: NA; CDR3 DNA: TGCAGTGCTAGAGCGACAAGTGCAAACTATGGCTACACCTTC; CDR3 protein: CSARATSANYGYTF
J gene: TRBJ2-7; clone size: few; V gene: TRBV5-1; D gene: NA; CDR3 DNA: TGCGCCAGCAGCTTGGGACCGGAGGGGGAGCAGTACTTC; CDR3 protein: CASSLGPEGEQYF
J gene: TRBJ2-3; clone size: NA; V gene: TRBV7-2; D gene: NA; CDR3 DNA: TGTGCCAGCACCCAGATTTCGGGACGCCCAGACGCAGATACGCAGTATTTT; CDR3 protein: CASTQISGRPDADTQYF
J gene: TRBJ1-5; clone size: few; V gene: TRBV2; D gene: NA; CDR3 DNA: TGTGCCAGCAGTGAATCGGCTTTCAATCAGCCCCAGCATTTT; CDR3 protein: CASSESAFNQPQHF
J gene: TRBJ2-4; clone size: NA; V gene: TRBV7-2; D gene: NA; CDR3 DNA: TGTGCCAGCAGCTTAGGGAGGGGAGGCAGCATTCAGTACTTC; CDR3 protein: CASSLGRGGSIQYF
J gene: TRBJ2-3; clone size: NA; V gene: TRBV5-6; D gene: TRBD2; CDR3 DNA: TGTGCCAGCAGCTTGAGCGCGGGGGGATATACGCAGTATTTT; CDR3 protein: CASSLSAGGYTQYF
J gene: TRBJ2-7; clone size: few; V gene: TRBV7-8; D gene: NA; CDR3 DNA: TGTGCCAGCAGCAGGCCCCAGGGCCCAATCGTGAAGTACTTC; CDR3 protein: CASSRPQGPIVKYF
J gene: TRBJ2-3; clone size: few; V gene: TRBV4-1; D gene: NA; CDR3 DNA: TGCGCCAGCAGCCAAATCCGGACGGGTAGAGATACGCAGTATTTT; CDR3 protein: CASSQIRTGRDTQYF
J gene: TRBJ1-5; clone size: few; V gene: TRBV7-2; D gene: NA; CDR3 DNA: TGTGCCAGCAGCTTAGGGACGGGGCCCCAGCATTTT; CDR3 protein: CASSLGTGPQHF
J gene: TRBJ2-5; clone size: many; V gene: TRBV12-3/TRBV12-4; D gene: TRBD2; CDR3 DNA: TGTGCCAGCAGTTTGTGGCGGGGGGGCGTCTTAGAGACCCAGTACTTC; CDR3 protein: CASSLWRGGVLETQYF